The 26 T cell receptor beta chains below were found in one sample sequenced in a study of brain T cells in children with intractable seizures. Specified time point: blood from clinic visit 5 months post-surgery; TSC patient then seizure free. The data were produced by immunoSEQ multiplex PCR, yet TCRdb's version contains in-frame clones alone and is incomplete. Counted here are hundreds of thousands of clones, 93% occurring once; the ten biggest clones make up roughly 5.7%. Sequences were derived from peripheral blood, sampled around 5 months after surgery. Receptors originate from a boy less than two years old with tuberous sclerosis and intractable seizures.

This chain joins TRBV3-1 (or the pseudogene TRBV3-2) and TRBJ2-5, with no clear D. The CDR3 covers 13 residues. CDR1 LGHDT and CDR2 YNNKEL come from the germline V gene (reference sequence). Trimming stripped 4 bases from V and 5 bases from J, with 11 bases between. DNA of the CDR3: TGTGCCAGCAGCCGGACCAGGCAGGAGACCCAGTACTTC. Protein product: CASSRTRQETQYF.

The chain joins TRBV12-3 or TRBV12-4 to TRBJ1-6, with D hard to call. The CDR3 has 13 amino acids. The ends were cut back, 6 bases at V and 7 bases at J, with 10 bases in the middle. CDR3 in amino acids: CASSPGGNSPLHF. The DNA for the CDR3 is TGTGCCAGCAGCCCGGGAGGCAATTCACCCCTCCACTTT.

V and J are TRBV7-9 and TRBJ1-5, with D perhaps TRBD1 (5 bases). Germline assignment: CDR1 SEHNR and CDR2 FQNEAQ (reference sequence). The CDR3 sequence is 15 residues long. Trimming removed 3 bases at V and 3 bases at J, with 12 bases between. CDR3 nucleotides: TGTGCCAGCAGCTTGGCGGGGCCACTCAATCAGCCCCAGCATTTT. It is translated as CASSLAGPLNQPQHF.

The gene calls are TRBV29-1 and TRBJ2-7, with 9 bases lining up with TRBD1. Trimming took 6 bases from V and 0 from J; bases not matched to a gene: 6. The germline V gene has CDR1 SQVTM and CDR2 ANQGSEA. The CDR3 covers 14 residues. The CDR3 loop is CSVGGTGSSYEQYF. CDR3 sequence (DNA): TGCAGCGTGGGGGGGACAGGGAGCTCCTACGAGCAGTACTTC.

The J gene is TRBJ2-5, the V gene TRBV7-9; a possible D gene is TRBD2 (6 bases). With 5 bases removed from V and 5 bases from J, the gap between germline ends came to 15 bases. Germline V lookup: CDR1 SEHNR, CDR2 FQNEAQ (reference sequence). CDR3 size: 14 residues. CDR3 nucleotide sequence: TGTGCCAGCAGCCTGGGACTTTTGGGGGAGACCCAGTACTTC. Its protein product is CASSLGLLGETQYF.

This chain connects TRBV5-4 to TRBJ1-6; tentative D call: TRBD1 (5 bases). The CDR3 consists of 14 residues. V lost 0 bases to trimming and J lost 9 bases, with 10 bases between them. Germline V gene sequence: CDR1 SGHNT, CDR2 YYREEE (reference sequence). The CDR3: CASSLEGRGSPLHF. DNA of the CDR3: TGTGCCAGCAGCTTGGAGGGGAGGGGTTCACCCCTCCACTTT. The full variable domain, its missing parts supplied by reference TRBV5-4 and TRBJ1-6, is ETGVTQSPTHLIKTRGQQVTLRCSSQSGHNTVSWYQQALGQGPQFIFQYYREEENGRGNFPPRFSGLQFPNYSSELNVNALELDDSALYLCASSLEGRGSPLHFGNGTRLTVT.

The genes are TRBV6-5 and TRBJ1-1; the D gene is possibly TRBD1 (6 bases). This CDR3 contains 15 residues. CDR1 is MNHEY, CDR2 SVGAGI, per germline. Trimming took 3 bases from V and 1 from J, leaving 12 bases between them. In DNA form, the CDR3 reads TGTGCCAGCAGTTATTGGGAGGGGGGGAACACTGAAGCTTTCTTT. This encodes CASSYWEGGNTEAFF.

This chain uses TRBV27 with TRBJ2-3; 8 bases map to TRBD1. The CDR3 consists of 16 residues. The ends lost 2 bases at V and 1 base at J; junction bases unmatched: 5. CDR1 is MNHEY, CDR2 SMNVEV, per germline (reference sequence). Written as DNA, the CDR3 is TGTGCCAGCAGTTTAACGGACAGGGTCGGCACAGATACGCAGTATTTT. Its protein is CASSLTDRVGTDTQYF.

The chain carries TRBV2 and TRBJ2-5, with D possibly matching TRBD2 (7 bases). Deletions cut 5 bases from V and 2 bases from J, with 15 bases between. This CDR3 is built from 15 residues. Germline lookup yields CDR1 SNHLY and CDR2 FYNNEI. DNA for the CDR3: TGTGCCAGCAGTACCCGGGGGGCCATACAAGAGACCCAGTACTTC. Translated, it gives CASSTRGAIQETQYF.

This clone was found once. V is TRBV2 and J is TRBJ1-1; D remains ambiguous. The CDR3 has 14 amino acids. V lost 4 bases, J lost 4 bases, and 13 bases lay in between. Germline V gene sequence: CDR1 SNHLY, CDR2 FYNNEI. DNA of the CDR3: TGTGCCAGCAGTGGGTTATTAGCTGGCACTGAAGCTTTCTTT. This translates into CASSGLLAGTEAFF.

The chain couples TRBV7-9 to TRBJ2-3; D not certain. This CDR3 comprises 14 residues. Germline V gene lookup returns CDR1 SEHNR and CDR2 FQNEAQ (reference sequence). V was clipped by 2 bases and J by 5 bases, with 11 bases between them. The CDR3 DNA reads as TGTGCCAGCAGCTTAAACCGAGCCCAAGATACGCAGTATTTT. Residues: CASSLNRAQDTQYF.

This clone turned up a few times. Written as DNA, the CDR3 is TGTGCCAGCAGTCTAGACATCTACAGGGGGCGTAATTCACCCCTCCACTTT. It translates to CASSLDIYRGRNSPLHF. The rearrangement joins TRBV6-6 to TRBJ1-6, with 9 nucleotides matching TRBD1. V lost 5 bases and J lost 6; bases outside the gene matches: 11. Germline values: CDR1 MNHNY, CDR2 SVGAGI (reference sequence). CDR3 length: 17 residues.

The chain couples TRBV7-8 to TRBJ2-3; D perhaps matches TRBD2 (5 bases). The CDR3 is 18 residues long. The germline V and J ends were trimmed by 5 bases and 1 base, with 22 bases remaining between them. Germline V gives CDR1 SGHVS, CDR2 FQNEAQ. CDR3 region: CASSLTTKDGVGTDTQYF. CDR3 DNA sequence: TGTGCCAGCAGCCTCACCACTAAAGACGGGGTGGGCACAGATACGCAGTATTTT. Combining the CDR3 with reference TRBV7-8 and TRBJ2-3 gives the whole variable domain GAGVSQSPRYKVAKRGQDVALRCDPISGHVSLFWYQQALGQGPEFLTYFQNEAQLDKSGLPSDRFFAERPEGSVSTLKIQRTQQEDSAVYLCASSLTTKDGVGTDTQYFGPGTRLTVL.

The rearrangement links TRBV7-2 to TRBJ1-3; the D is unclear. The V and J ends lost 1 base and 0 bases respectively, with 7 bases between them. Germline V CDR1 and CDR2: SGHTA, FQGNSA. This CDR3 has 15 residues. The CDR3 loop is CASSLGPFSGNTIYF. CDR3 nucleotides: TGTGCCAGCAGCTTAGGACCGTTCTCTGGAAACACCATATATTTT.

The chain is built from TRBV27 and TRBJ1-4; tentative D call: TRBD1 (6 bases). Trimming cost V 2 bases and J 10 bases, with 14 bases left between them. The germline gives CDR1 MNHEY, CDR2 SMNVEV (reference sequence). This CDR3 is 14 amino acids long. CDR3: CASSLDRRVGKLFF. In DNA form, the CDR3 reads TGTGCCAGCAGTTTAGACAGGCGGGTTGGAAAACTGTTTTTT.

The table lists this clone with a few counts. V usage is TRBV7-9 and J usage is TRBJ1-1; perhaps TRBD1 as D (6 bases). Trimming removed 5 bases at V and 0 bases at J, with 13 bases between. This CDR3 has 15 amino acids. Germline CDR1 SEHNR, CDR2 FQNEAQ (reference sequence). CDR3 region: CASSPLTGLNTEAFF. CDR3 bases: TGTGCCAGCAGCCCCTTGACAGGACTGAACACTGAAGCTTTCTTT.

The genes are TRBV6-5 and TRBJ1-2; D remains unclear. The germline V gene has CDR1 MNHEY and CDR2 SVGAGI. The CDR3 spans 10 residues. CDR3 sequence (DNA): TGTGCTACAAACTGGGTGGGCTACACCTTC. It translates to CATNWVGYTF.

The rearrangement joins TRBV5-4 to TRBJ1-6; D uncertain. CDR1 is SGHNT, CDR2 YYREEE, per germline (reference sequence). The length of the CDR3 is 15 residues. Trimming took off 0 bases at V and 8 bases at J, with 12 bases between the two ends. The CDR3, as DNA: TGTGCCAGCAGCTTGGGTGTGGGGAGGGATTCACCCCTCCACTTT. Its translation: CASSLGVGRDSPLHF.

The chain is built from TRBV2 and TRBJ2-7; weak D call: TRBD2 (6 bases). V was trimmed by 6 bases and J by 2 bases, leaving 14 bases between them. CDR3 length: 14 residues. Germline V gene lookup returns CDR1 SNHLY and CDR2 FYNNEI. CDR3 DNA sequence: TGTGCCAGCAGCTCGGGACTTCGGGCCTACGAGCAGTACTTC. Translation gives CASSSGLRAYEQYF.

This chain uses TRBV6-6 with TRBJ1-6; D is possibly TRBD1 (5 bases). The germline V gene has CDR1 MNHNY and CDR2 SVGAGI (reference sequence). V gave up 8 bases and J gave up 9 bases, with 14 bases separating them. CDR3 length: 13 residues. CDR3 amino acids: CASGRGSSSPLHF. In DNA form, the CDR3 reads TGTGCCAGCGGGCGGGGCAGCAGTTCACCCCTCCACTTT.

This sequence joins TRBV6-5 and TRBJ1-6; 7 bases match TRBD1. With 0 bases clipped from V and 5 bases from J, the junction kept 1 base outside the gene matches. This CDR3 has 15 amino acids. CDR1 is MNHEY and CDR2 is SVGAGI in the germline V gene. The CDR3 DNA reads as TGTGCCAGCAGTTACTCAGGGGGCAATAATTCACCCCTCCACTTT. This encodes CASSYSGGNNSPLHF.

This chain links TRBV3-1 (or the pseudogene TRBV3-2) with TRBJ2-2; 8 bases are shared with TRBD1. The V and J ends lost 2 bases and 5 bases, in that order; junction bases with no gene match: 16. The CDR3 covers 19 residues. Germline V gives CDR1 LGHDT, CDR2 YNNKEL (reference sequence). CDR3 loop: CASSQTQGTGRWWTGELFF. In nucleotides, the CDR3 is TGTGCCAGCAGCCAAACCCAAGGGACAGGCCGATGGTGGACCGGGGAGCTGTTTTTT.

The rearrangement links TRBV7-3 to TRBJ2-1; 11 nucleotides match TRBD2. CDR3 length: 14 residues. Germline V CDR1 and CDR2: SGHTA, FQGTGA. Trimming took 6 bases from V and 9 from J; bases not matched to a gene: 7. The DNA for the CDR3 is TGTGCCAGCAGTAATAGCGGGGGGGCCGGTGAGCAGTTCTTC. Translated, it gives CASSNSGGAGEQFF.

This chain connects TRBV13 to TRBJ1-1; tentative D call: TRBD1 (6 bases). Germline assignment: CDR1 PRHDT and CDR2 FYEKMQ (reference sequence). V was clipped by 5 bases and J by 10 bases, with 17 bases between them. The CDR3 extends over 13 amino acids. CDR3 in DNA: TGTGCCAGCAGCCCCGCGGGGGGCGCGCGAGCTTTCTTT. Translation: CASSPAGGARAFF.

The chain has TRBV5-1 and TRBJ1-3; 9 nucleotides match TRBD1. CDR1 is SGHRS and CDR2 is YFSETQ in the germline V gene. This CDR3 is 16 amino acids long. V trimming: 2 bases; J trimming: 0 bases; junction bases outside the gene matches: 3. CDR3 sequence (DNA): TGCGCCAGCAGCTTTGTGACAGGGGGCTCTGGAAACACCATATATTTT. This gives the protein CASSFVTGGSGNTIYF.

This clone was detected only once. CDR3 in amino acids: CSVGDYEQYF. Written as DNA, the CDR3 is TGCAGCGTTGGGGACTACGAGCAGTACTTC. The rearrangement joins TRBV29-1 to TRBJ2-7; unclear D gene. Deletions cut 4 bases from V and 3 bases from J, with 4 bases between. CDR3 length: 10 amino acids. The germline gives CDR1 SQVTM, CDR2 ANQGSEA.